Listed below are T cell receptor beta chains from one sample, sequenced in a study of T-cell reconstitution after alpha-beta-depleted transplantation in children. One entry per CDR3 protein results from TCRdb running MiXCR on the PCR reads. The sample holds almost 400,000 distinct CDR3 sequences, roughly 20% seen once. The starting material was PBMCs from the stem cell graft donor, obtained from the stem cell graft. The receptor set was obtained from a human donor who donated a stem cell graft to a child with acute myeloid leukemia. Each CDR3 is given with its conserved first and last residue. Fields, in order: CDR3 DNA, CDR3 protein, D gene, J gene, clone size, V gene. A D gene is named only where the DNA matches it firmly. Some rows mark clone size as missing; the rest say once, few, many or name a class of expanded clone.

cdr3_nt: TGCAGTGCCGCGGGACTAGCGGGTTACGAGCAGTACTTC; cdr3_aa: CSAAGLAGYEQYF; d_call: TRBD2; j_call: TRBJ2-7; clone_size: .; v_call: TRBV20-1
cdr3_nt: TGCAGTGCTAGAATGAGGGGCAGGGAAGACGGGGAGCTGTTTTTT; cdr3_aa: CSARMRGREDGELFF; d_call: .; j_call: TRBJ2-2; clone_size: .; v_call: TRBV20-1
cdr3_nt: TGCGCCAGCAGTCAATCGGAGGGGTTCGGCAATGAGCAGTTCTTC; cdr3_aa: CASSQSEGFGNEQFF; d_call: .; j_call: TRBJ2-1; clone_size: many; v_call: TRBV23-1
cdr3_nt: TGTGCCAGCACCGATAACTATGGCTACACCTTC; cdr3_aa: CASTDNYGYTF; d_call: .; j_call: TRBJ1-2; clone_size: many; v_call: TRBV6-2/TRBV6-3
cdr3_nt: TGTGCCAGCAGCTTTGGCAGTCCCAATGAGCAGTTCTTC; cdr3_aa: CASSFGSPNEQFF; d_call: .; j_call: TRBJ2-1; clone_size: few; v_call: TRBV7-3
cdr3_nt: TGTGCCAGCAGCAGACTAGCGGGAGGGCCGGGAAATGAGCAGTTCTTC; cdr3_aa: CASSRLAGGPGNEQFF; d_call: TRBD2; j_call: TRBJ2-1; clone_size: .; v_call: TRBV6-1
cdr3_nt: TGTGCCAGCAGTGAATCCGAAACTTCTGGGGCCAACGTCCTGACTTTC; cdr3_aa: CASSESETSGANVLTF; d_call: .; j_call: TRBJ2-6; clone_size: many; v_call: TRBV25-1
cdr3_nt: TGTGCCAGCAGCACGGGACCCGACTACAATGAGCAGTTCTTC; cdr3_aa: CASSTGPDYNEQFF; d_call: .; j_call: TRBJ2-1; clone_size: few; v_call: TRBV7-2
cdr3_nt: TGTGCCAGCAGCCCCTGGGACAGGGGTTACGAGCAGTACTTC; cdr3_aa: CASSPWDRGYEQYF; d_call: TRBD1; j_call: TRBJ2-7; clone_size: .; v_call: TRBV9
cdr3_nt: TGCAGTGCTACCACAGGTGGCGGGGGGCAGTTCTTC; cdr3_aa: CSATTGGGGQFF; d_call: TRBD2; j_call: TRBJ2-1; clone_size: many; v_call: TRBV20-1
cdr3_nt: TGTGCCACCAGCAGAGAACGGGGCCCTGGGGCCAACGTCCTGACTTTC; cdr3_aa: CATSRERGPGANVLTF; d_call: .; j_call: TRBJ2-6; clone_size: .; v_call: TRBV15
cdr3_nt: TGCGCCAGCAGCCAAGGGCGGAGAGGACTAGGGGTTACGCAGTATTTT; cdr3_aa: CASSQGRRGLGVTQYF; d_call: TRBD2; j_call: TRBJ2-3; clone_size: .; v_call: TRBV4-3
cdr3_nt: TGCGCCAGCAGCCAAGTGTGGGACCCAGGGAGCAATGAGCAGTTCTTC; cdr3_aa: CASSQVWDPGSNEQFF; d_call: .; j_call: TRBJ2-1; clone_size: many; v_call: TRBV4-1
cdr3_nt: TGTGCCAGCAGTTTAAGGGAGGAAAACTACGAGCAGTACTTC; cdr3_aa: CASSLREENYEQYF; d_call: .; j_call: TRBJ2-7; clone_size: few; v_call: TRBV28
cdr3_nt: TGTGCCATCACCGACGGACTAGCGGGAGTTGCCGGGGAGCTGTTTTTT; cdr3_aa: CAITDGLAGVAGELFF; d_call: TRBD2; j_call: TRBJ2-2; clone_size: .; v_call: TRBV10-3
cdr3_nt: TGCAGTGCTAGAGATTCGTCCGGCGGAAAAGAGACCCAGTACTTC; cdr3_aa: CSARDSSGGKETQYF; d_call: .; j_call: TRBJ2-5; clone_size: few; v_call: TRBV20-1
cdr3_nt: TGTGCCAGCAGGAGACTAGCGGAGCCGTACAATGAGCAGTTCTTC; cdr3_aa: CASRRLAEPYNEQFF; d_call: TRBD2; j_call: TRBJ2-1; clone_size: few; v_call: TRBV12-3/TRBV12-4
cdr3_nt: TGCGCCAGCAGCCAAACCCTAGGTGGGGCCAACGTCCTGACTTTC; cdr3_aa: CASSQTLGGANVLTF; d_call: .; j_call: TRBJ2-6; clone_size: .; v_call: TRBV5-1
cdr3_nt: TGTGCCAGCAGTGATTCAAGTGCTGGAAACACCATATATTTT; cdr3_aa: CASSDSSAGNTIYF; d_call: .; j_call: TRBJ1-3; clone_size: .; v_call: TRBV25-1
cdr3_nt: TGTGCCAGCACCTACGGGACAGGGGGCCTCACTGAAGCTTTCTTT; cdr3_aa: CASTYGTGGLTEAFF; d_call: TRBD1; j_call: TRBJ1-1; clone_size: .; v_call: TRBV12-3/TRBV12-4
cdr3_nt: TGTGCCAGCAGTACTTGGACAGGGGGCGAAGCTCAAGAGACCCAGTACTTC; cdr3_aa: CASSTWTGGEAQETQYF; d_call: TRBD1; j_call: TRBJ2-5; clone_size: once; v_call: TRBV28
cdr3_nt: TGTGCCAGCAGTGAGGGGAGGAACCAAGAGACCCAGTACTTC; cdr3_aa: CASSEGRNQETQYF; d_call: .; j_call: TRBJ2-5; clone_size: few; v_call: TRBV6-1
cdr3_nt: TGTGCCAGCAGCAACTGGCTAGTAGAGCAGTTCTTC; cdr3_aa: CASSNWLVEQFF; d_call: .; j_call: TRBJ2-1; clone_size: .; v_call: TRBV7-9
cdr3_nt: TGTGCCAGCAGTCGGGGGGGCATATATGGCTACACCTTC; cdr3_aa: CASSRGGIYGYTF; d_call: .; j_call: TRBJ1-2; clone_size: few; v_call: TRBV6-1